This is a list of T cell receptor beta chains from one sample in a study of spatial heterogeneity in lung cancer. Using its own MiXCR run on the 5' RACE reads, TCRdb lists one record per CDR3 protein. The sample shows fewer than 25,000 distinct CDR3 sequences, approximately 3% of them seen only once. The sample was PBMCs, taken at surgery. These receptors were collected from a female donor with early-stage non-small cell lung cancer. Each CDR3 is given with its conserved first and last residue.

j_gene,v_gene,CDR3aa
TRBJ2-3,TRBV28,CASTYIGREFSDTQYF
TRBJ1-5,TRBV20-1,CSASFVPDSNQPQHF
TRBJ2-7,TRBV24-1,CATSGRQGRPQYF
TRBJ2-2,TRBV27,CASSLTQGNTGELFF
TRBJ2-7,TRBV7-2,CASSRRTSGSREQYF
TRBJ2-5,TRBV29-1,CSVGQGTGETQYF
TRBJ1-1,TRBV30,CAWSPGQGVSEAFF
TRBJ2-4,TRBV5-3,CARSLARAKNIQYF
TRBJ2-1,TRBV9,CASSVGGDNEQFF
TRBJ1-2,TRBV29-1,CSVESATGLTNYGYTF
TRBJ2-1,TRBV11-2,CASSLAASGSHEQFF
TRBJ2-1,TRBV20-1,CSATSYNEQFF
TRBJ1-1,TRBV7-9,CASSLAGASVTEAFF
TRBJ1-5,TRBV2,CASSDFGDYQPQHF
TRBJ2-5,TRBV6-5,CASSYSGTGDETQYF
TRBJ2-7,TRBV5-1,CASSLTGTSYYEQYF
TRBJ2-3,TRBV4-1,CASSHADTQYF
TRBJ2-7,TRBV6-1,CASSVQPLEQYF
TRBJ2-7,TRBV20-1,CSARDPLAAPWEQYF
TRBJ2-1,TRBV7-2,CASSLAPLTDNEQFF
TRBJ1-4,TRBV7-9,CASSWTGGGEKLFF
TRBJ1-3,TRBV5-1,CASSLRLISESGNTIYF
TRBJ2-7,TRBV15,CATSRDFPFSYEQYF
TRBJ1-3,TRBV11-2,CASSPRISGNTIYF
TRBJ2-2,TRBV11-2,CASSYGTGAGELFF
TRBJ1-5,TRBV29-1,CSVSQGNSNQPQHF
TRBJ2-3,TRBV14,CASSQSGGGTQYF
TRBJ1-3,TRBV5-1,CASSLSGNTIYF
TRBJ1-3,TRBV20-1,CSASSGSFRGTIYF
TRBJ2-3,TRBV9,CASTPEGGELSADTQYF
TRBJ1-5,TRBV7-8,CASSPTRVWGFNQPQHF
TRBJ1-5,TRBV3-1,CASSVRRNQPQHF
TRBJ2-1,TRBV4-1,CASSQVSGLAGNNEQFF
TRBJ2-7,TRBV10-3,CAISDSLLTYEQYF
TRBJ2-5,TRBV11-3,CATSRGTQETQYF
TRBJ1-6,TRBV30,CAWSPKGRPLHF
TRBJ2-2,TRBV5-1,CASSLESGGSGTGELFF
TRBJ1-1,TRBV29-1,CSVTGAAMGTEAFF
TRBJ2-7,TRBV4-2,CASSQVYGGSNYEQYF
TRBJ1-1,TRBV29-1,CSVRGTEAFF
TRBJ1-5,TRBV2,CASRRWGDSNQPQHF
TRBJ1-5,TRBV4-2,CASSQEGQGGQPQHF
TRBJ1-2,TRBV9,CASSVEKYEGAGNYGYTF
TRBJ2-1,TRBV12-3/TRBV12-4,CASSNTLGGEQFF
TRBJ2-1,TRBV5-1,CASSLGPSGGGNNEQFF
TRBJ2-7,TRBV27,CASGPGPGEQYF
TRBJ2-3,TRBV30,CAWSSGQILTDTQYF
TRBJ2-5,TRBV10-3,CAISGGNRETQYF
TRBJ2-3,TRBV20-1,CSVKTGTRGSTDTQYF
TRBJ2-2,TRBV12-3/TRBV12-4,CASSLGSGELFF
TRBJ2-3,TRBV7-6,CASSSGLAGAVTQYF
TRBJ2-5,TRBV18,CASSRDRNGETQYF
TRBJ1-4,TRBV24-1,CATSRGQGNEKLFF
TRBJ2-7,TRBV28,CASSPAFAVGGYEQYF
TRBJ2-1,TRBV18,CASSLGQGSYNEQFF
TRBJ1-1,TRBV15,CATSRGLAAMNTEAFF
TRBJ2-7,TRBV7-8,CASSYQAEQYF